The 8 T cell receptor beta chains below all came from one sample that was sequenced in a study of blood T cell repertoires in COVID-19. Here immunoSEQ multiplex PCR was the method, and the copy in TCRdb shows in-frame clones only, minus some. The sample has more than 110,000 clones, around 80% seen once; the top ten hold approximately 4%. Sequencing was done on a sample of peripheral blood. These receptors were collected from a man aged 55 to 69 with acute or convalescent COVID-19.

This clone occurred once. The V and J genes are TRBV27 and TRBJ1-2; tentatively, D is TRBD1 (5 bases). The ends were cut back, 3 bases at V and 5 bases at J, with 13 bases in the middle. CDR1 MNHEY and CDR2 SMNVEV come from the germline V gene (reference sequence). The CDR3 length is 14 residues. As DNA, the CDR3 is TGTGCCAGCAGTTTCGGGCGGGGGGAATATGGCTACACCTTC. This codes for CASSFGRGEYGYTF.

There are a few counts of this clone. The V and J genes are TRBV28 and TRBJ1-5; the D gene is possibly TRBD1 (5 bases). V was clipped by 5 bases and J by 0 bases, with 11 bases between them. Germline CDR1 MDHEN, CDR2 SYDVKM. The CDR3 runs 15 residues. Here the CDR3 reads CASSKQVYSNQPQHF. The DNA of the CDR3 is TGTGCCAGCAGTAAACAGGTCTATAGCAATCAGCCCCAGCATTTT.

This chain links TRBV27 with TRBJ2-7; TRBD2 might be the D (5 bases). V was shortened by 3 bases and J by 3 bases, with 12 bases between the two germline ends. The germline V gene encodes CDR1 MNHEY and CDR2 SMNVEV (reference sequence). The CDR3 contains 14 residues. CDR3 sequence reads: CASSFSGDGYEQYF. In DNA, the CDR3 is TGTGCCAGCAGTTTTTCCGGGGATGGCTACGAGCAGTACTTC.

This clone was seen more than once but under ten times. V and J are TRBV19 and TRBJ1-2, with D possibly being TRBD1 (5 bases). Trimming left V 5 bases short and J 8 bases short, with 15 bases between. Germline V gene data show CDR1 as LNHDA and CDR2 as SQIVND (reference sequence). This CDR3 spans 13 amino acids. DNA of the CDR3: TGTGCCAGTAGTGCAGGGTCAGTTCGAGGCTACACCTTC. Protein: CASSAGSVRGYTF.

This clone was observed a few times. This sequence joins TRBV6-6 and TRBJ2-5, with D hard to call. Trimming left V 0 bases short and J 0 bases short, with 8 bases between. The CDR3 consists of 15 residues. Germline lookup yields CDR1 MNHNY and CDR2 SVGAGI (reference sequence). The CDR3 reads CASSYSVADQETQYF. Written as DNA, the CDR3 is TGTGCCAGCAGTTACTCCGTGGCGGACCAAGAGACCCAGTACTTC.

The rearrangement links TRBV30 to TRBJ2-7, with unresolved D. Trimming shortened V by 1 base and J by 6 bases, and 13 bases separated the two germline ends. Germline assignment: CDR1 GTSNPN and CDR2 SVGIG (reference sequence). The CDR3 length is 13 residues. The CDR3 DNA reads as TGTGCCTGGAGTGACGACAAGGTGCGCGAGCAGTACTTC. This sequence encodes CAWSDDKVREQYF.

The V gene is TRBV9, the J gene TRBJ2-1, with 12 bases identical to TRBD2. V lost 4 bases and J lost 8; bases outside the gene matches: 7. Germline V gene lookup returns CDR1 SGDLS and CDR2 YYNGEE. The CDR3 has 15 residues. CDR3 coding DNA: TGTGCCAGCAGCTCCCTAGCGGGAGGGGTGTATGAGCAGTTCTTC. Protein: CASSSLAGGVYEQFF. Full variable domain (remainder filled in from reference TRBV9 and TRBJ2-1): DSGVTQTPKHLITATGQRVTLRCSPRSGDLSVYWYQQSLDQGLQFLIQYYNGEERAKGNILERFSAQQFPDLHSELNLSSLELGDSALYFCASSSLAGGVYEQFFGPGTRLTVL.

This clone was found a few times. The chain joins TRBV2 to TRBJ2-7, with 7 bases that match TRBD2. V lost 6 bases to trimming and J lost 4 bases; unmatched junction nucleotides: 12. Per germline, CDR1 SNHLY and CDR2 FYNNEI. The CDR3 is 15 amino acids. The CDR3 region is CASSDSGLKSYEQYF. For the CDR3, the DNA is TGTGCCAGCAGCGACTCGGGACTAAAATCGTACGAGCAGTACTTC.